Each of the 10 T cell receptor beta chains below was sequenced from the same sample in a study of shared clonotypes between healthy human individuals (dated by TCRdb to between 2020 and 2021). Libraries were prepared through the immunoSEQ multiplex PCR assay. TCRdb took over this immuneACCESS table, retaining in-frame rearrangements with V and J assigned. Such tables are incomplete; in checked studies, under half of the missing clones stem from an unresolved V gene, and the remainder is unexplained. The sample contains approximately 840,000 clones, about 96% of them found a single time. The top ten constitute about 0.25% of the sample. For the CD8 naive samples, CD45RO-negative cells were positively selected for CCR7, yielding a CD45RA+CCR7+ population from which TemRA cells were excluded. The sequencing sample was made of naive CD8+ T cells sorted from blood. Interpreted using the paper, the cell subset or site label stands for: CD45RA+CCR7+. The receptors come from a man aged 25-40 years in good health.

This rearrangement joins TRBV19 to TRBJ2-3; TRBD2 matches at 7 bases. Germline lookup yields CDR1 LNHDA and CDR2 SQIVND (reference sequence). The CDR3 length is 16 residues. V trimming: 1 base; J trimming: 3 bases; junction bases outside the gene matches: 7. CDR3 DNA sequence: TGTGCCAGTAGTATAGTGACTAGCAGGAGGACAGATACGCAGTATTTT. This gives the protein CASSIVTSRRTDTQYF.

V is TRBV9 and J is TRBJ2-1, with D possibly being TRBD1 (6 bases). This CDR3 is built from 15 residues. Germline V gene sequence: CDR1 SGDLS, CDR2 YYNGEE. Deletions cut 4 bases from V and 2 bases from J, with 13 bases between. CDR3 protein: CASSLIQGTYNEQFF. The CDR3 DNA sequence: TGTGCCAGCAGCCTTATACAGGGTACCTACAATGAGCAGTTCTTC.

This rearrangement joins TRBV6-1 to TRBJ1-5; D remains ambiguous. The CDR3 covers 14 residues. Trimming removed 3 bases at V and 1 base at J, with 7 bases between. Germline loops: CDR1 MNHNS, CDR2 SASEGT. The DNA for the CDR3 is TGTGCCAGCAGTGAGGAAAGGAGCAATCAGCCCCAGCATTTT. Translation gives CASSEERSNQPQHF.

The chain has TRBV18 and TRBJ2-5, with 7 positions matching TRBD2. This CDR3 comprises 14 residues. CDR1 and CDR2 from the germline V gene are KGHSH and LQKENI. V gave up 2 bases and J gave up 1 base; unmatched junction bases: 1. The CDR3, as DNA: TGTGCCAGCTCACCAGGGGGGGGCCAAGAGACCCAGTACTTC. Amino acids: CASSPGGGQETQYF.

The genes are TRBV7-2 and TRBJ2-1; unclear D gene. The V end lost 5 bases, the J end lost 7 bases, and 15 bases lay between the germline ends. Germline-derived CDR1 and CDR2 are SGHTA and FQGNSA. This CDR3 region has 14 residues. CDR3 sequence: CASSPPSVWNEQFF. CDR3 nucleotides: TGTGCCAGCAGCCCTCCCAGCGTTTGGAATGAGCAGTTCTTC.

The gene calls are TRBV29-1 and TRBJ1-1, with 7 positions matching TRBD1. The CDR3 covers 14 residues. Trimming took 7 bases from V and 0 from J; bases not matched to a gene: 8. From germline, CDR1 is SQVTM and CDR2 ANQGSEA. For the CDR3, the DNA is TGCAGCGCCAAGGGGGCCTTTCTGAACACTGAAGCTTTCTTT. It encodes CSAKGAFLNTEAFF.

The gene calls are TRBV14 and TRBJ2-7; no definite D call. Trimming took 1 base from V and 0 from J, leaving 7 bases between them. Germline V lookup: CDR1 SGHDN, CDR2 FVKESK. This CDR3 comprises 14 residues. CDR3 nucleotides: TGTGCCAGCAGCCAAGGCAGGAGCTCCTACGAGCAGTACTTC. Translated: CASSQGRSSYEQYF.

The chain recombines TRBV14 with TRBJ2-3; 8 nucleotides line up with TRBD1. The CDR3 is 14 residues long. V shed 4 bases, J shed 3 bases, and the junction held 3 bases outside the gene matches. The germline V gene encodes CDR1 SGHDN and CDR2 FVKESK. The CDR3 is CASSRTGITDTQYF. DNA for the CDR3: TGTGCCAGCAGCCGGACAGGGATAACAGATACGCAGTATTTT.

V gene TRBV6-5 combines with J gene TRBJ2-4; D unclear. Trimming took 5 bases from V and 5 from J, leaving 4 bases between them. Germline V lookup: CDR1 MNHEY, CDR2 SVGAGI. This CDR3 is built from 11 residues. The CDR3 loop is CASSQENIQYF. DNA of the CDR3: TGTGCCAGCAGTCAAGAAAACATTCAGTACTTC.

This clone was observed a single time. V usage is TRBV27 and J usage is TRBJ1-2, with 7 bases lining up with TRBD1. Germline V gene sequence: CDR1 MNHEY, CDR2 SMNVEV (reference sequence). The V segment lost 5 bases and the J segment 0 bases; nucleotides outside the gene matches: 3. This CDR3 is 14 amino acids long. The CDR3 DNA reads as TGTGCCAGCAGTCACGACAGGGCTAACTATGGCTACACCTTC. This encodes CASSHDRANYGYTF.